This is a list of T cell receptor beta chains from one sample in a study of identical twins. TCRdb redid the calling of the 5' RACE reads with MiXCR, one entry per CDR3 protein. This table has over 250,000 distinct CDR3 sequences, roughly 8.6% appearing once. These sequences were also reported in another study, on yellow fever vaccine responses in identical twins.

Sample: CD8+ T cells sorted from blood. All receptors come from a woman between 18 and 30 years old in good health. Each CDR3 is given with its conserved first and last residue. D genes are given only for firm matches. Only part of the rows carry a size: once, few, many, or a class if the clone is expanded.

v_call	d_call	j_call	clone_size	cdr3_aa	cdr3_nt
TRBV12-3/TRBV12-4	NA	TRBJ2-7	many	CASSLRGAYEQYF	TGTGCCAGCAGTCTCAGGGGAGCCTACGAGCAGTACTTC
TRBV6-1	NA	TRBJ2-7	NA	CASSDGLNEQYF	TGTGCCAGCAGTGACGGACTTAACGAGCAGTACTTC
TRBV7-9	NA	TRBJ2-7	many	CASSSSKDSYLYEQYF	TGTGCCAGCAGCTCGTCAAAGGACAGTTACCTCTACGAGCAGTACTTC
TRBV25-1	NA	TRBJ1-2	few	CASSEGLDGYTF	TGTGCCAGCTCAGAGGGGCTAGACGGCTACACCTTC
TRBV27	NA	TRBJ1-5	many	CASSLFPAYSNQPQHF	TGTGCCAGCAGTTTGTTTCCAGCTTATAGCAATCAGCCCCAGCATTTT
TRBV12-3/TRBV12-4	TRBD2	TRBJ2-3	NA	CASSLSGTSGKHHSTDTQYF	TGTGCCAGCAGTCTATCCGGGACTAGCGGGAAACATCATAGCACAGATACGCAGTATTTT
TRBV3-1	NA	TRBJ2-5	few	CASSQVGFDSTRFQETQYF	TGTGCCAGCAGCCAAGTAGGTTTTGATTCAACACGGTTCCAAGAGACCCAGTACTTC
TRBV25-1	NA	TRBJ2-7	NA	CASSEAGTSYEQYF	TGTGCCAGCAGTGAGGCGGGAACCTCCTACGAGCAGTACTTC
TRBV7-9	TRBD2	TRBJ2-5	NA	CASSSTSGAIPQETQYF	TGTGCCAGCAGCTCCACTAGCGGGGCAATCCCCCAAGAGACCCAGTACTTC
TRBV4-3	TRBD2	TRBJ2-1	many	CASSQGSREGYNEQFF	TGCGCCAGCAGCCAAGGATCCCGGGAGGGCTACAATGAGCAGTTCTTC
TRBV7-9	NA	TRBJ2-7	few	CASSPPGDYEQYF	TGTGCCAGCAGCCCCCCGGGGGACTACGAGCAGTACTTC
TRBV5-1	NA	TRBJ2-3	many	CASRSGPDTQYF	TGCGCCAGCAGATCCGGGCCAGATACGCAGTATTTT
TRBV5-1	TRBD2	TRBJ2-1	few	CASGGGVTYNEQFF	TGCGCCAGCGGGGGGGGGGTCACCTACAATGAGCAGTTCTTC
TRBV6-1	TRBD1	TRBJ1-1	many	CASSPGTGYTEAFF	TGTGCCAGCAGCCCCGGGACAGGCTACACTGAAGCTTTCTTT
TRBV28	NA	TRBJ2-2	NA	CASSLLFLGGELFF	TGTGCCAGCAGTTTATTATTCTTGGGCGGGGAGCTGTTTTTT
TRBV20-1	NA	TRBJ2-3	many	CSAINPVADTQYF	TGCAGTGCTATAAACCCGGTAGCGGATACGCAGTATTTT
TRBV12-3/TRBV12-4	TRBD1	TRBJ2-7	many	CASRISGGEQYF	TGTGCCAGCAGGATTTCAGGGGGCGAGCAGTACTTC
TRBV10-3	TRBD2	TRBJ2-7	many	CAIDRGTSGKEEQYF	TGTGCCATCGATAGGGGGACTAGCGGGAAGGAAGAGCAGTACTTC
TRBV6-4	TRBD2	TRBJ2-6	few	CASSNDLAGGPSGANVLTF	TGTGCCAGCAGTAACGATCTAGCGGGGGGTCCCTCTGGGGCCAACGTCCTGACTTTC
TRBV20-1	TRBD2	TRBJ2-1	many	CSAGTSGSYNEQFF	TGCAGTGCCGGGACTAGCGGGAGCTACAATGAGCAGTTCTTC
TRBV29-1	TRBD2	TRBJ2-7	many	CSVVGGRNEQYF	TGCAGCGTTGTGGGCGGGAGAAACGAGCAGTACTTC
TRBV25-1	NA	TRBJ2-1	NA	CASSESTIYNEQFF	TGTGCCAGCAGTGAATCCACTATTTACAATGAGCAGTTCTTC
TRBV24-1	TRBD1	TRBJ1-6	few	CATAPEGANRSPLHF	TGTGCCACCGCTCCGGAGGGGGCGAATCGTTCACCCCTCCACTTT
TRBV27	TRBD2	TRBJ2-7	NA	CASSHSLAGDEQYF	TGTGCCAGCAGTCATTCGCTAGCGGGAGACGAGCAGTACTTC
TRBV3-1	TRBD2	TRBJ2-5	NA	CASSPGTSGSWETQYF	TGTGCCAGCAGCCCCGGGACTAGCGGGAGTTGGGAGACCCAGTACTTC
TRBV28	NA	TRBJ2-3	many	CASSSTGYTDTQYF	TGTGCCAGCAGTTCAACAGGGTACACAGATACGCAGTATTTT
TRBV28	NA	TRBJ2-3	few	CARGTVGTRHPLATDTQYF	TGTGCCAGGGGCACAGTCGGGACACGTCACCCTCTTGCCACAGATACGCAGTATTTT
TRBV9	TRBD2	TRBJ2-1	many	CASSYGGGYNEQFF	TGTGCCAGCAGCTACGGCGGGGGTTACAATGAGCAGTTCTTC
TRBV2	NA	TRBJ2-1	many	CASVGVNNEQFF	TGTGCGTCTGTGGGCGTAAACAATGAGCAGTTCTTC
TRBV12-3/TRBV12-4	TRBD1	TRBJ2-2	few	CARGGRAGELFF	TGTGCCAGAGGGGGCCGAGCCGGGGAGCTGTTTTTT
TRBV27	TRBD1	TRBJ1-5	many	CASSLSRNSGQGEHF	TGTGCCAGCAGTTTATCTAGGAATTCCGGACAGGGAGAGCATTTT
TRBV7-2	NA	TRBJ2-1	many	CASLGHNEQFF	TGTGCCAGCCTGGGTCACAATGAGCAGTTCTTC